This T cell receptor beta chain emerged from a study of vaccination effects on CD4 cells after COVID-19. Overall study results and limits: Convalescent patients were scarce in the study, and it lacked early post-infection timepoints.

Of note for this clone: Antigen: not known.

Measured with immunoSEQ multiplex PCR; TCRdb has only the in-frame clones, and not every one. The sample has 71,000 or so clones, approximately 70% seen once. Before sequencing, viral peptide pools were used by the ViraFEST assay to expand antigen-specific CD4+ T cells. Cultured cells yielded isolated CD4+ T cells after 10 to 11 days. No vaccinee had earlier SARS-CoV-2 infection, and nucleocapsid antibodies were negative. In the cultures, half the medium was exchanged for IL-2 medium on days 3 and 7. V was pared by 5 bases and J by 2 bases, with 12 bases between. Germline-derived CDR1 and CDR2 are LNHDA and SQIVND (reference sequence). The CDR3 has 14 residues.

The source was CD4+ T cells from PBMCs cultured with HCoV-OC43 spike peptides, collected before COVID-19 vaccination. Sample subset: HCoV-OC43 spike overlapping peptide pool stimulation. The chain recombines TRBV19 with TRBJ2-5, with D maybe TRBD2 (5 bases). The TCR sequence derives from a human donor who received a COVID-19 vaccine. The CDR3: CASSVGLIQETQYF. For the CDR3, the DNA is TGTGCCAGTAGTGTCGGACTGATACAAGAGACCCAGTACTTC.